The 9 T cell receptor beta chains reported below all come from one sample, sequenced in a study of spatial heterogeneity in lung cancer. TCRdb processed the 5' RACE reads anew with MiXCR; each CDR3 protein has one entry. The table records 60,000 to 90,000 distinct CDR3 sequences, about an eighth of them present only once. As for time point: sample taken at primary tumor resection. Whole RNA obtained from tumor, nontumor lung or frozen PBMC underwent sequencing without sorting. The specimen comprised PBMCs, sampled at surgery. These receptors all come from a male donor with early-stage non-small cell lung cancer.

This chain links TRBV7-9 with TRBJ2-6, with TRBD2 identical over 8 bases. The CDR3 runs to 17 residues. After removal of 5 bases from V and 6 bases from J, the junction contained 12 bases not matched to a gene. In germline, CDR1 is SEHNR, CDR2 FQNEAQ (reference sequence). Here the CDR3 reads CASSPIAGRLEANVLTF. In DNA, the CDR3 is TGTGCCAGCAGCCCGATAGCGGGGAGGTTGGAGGCCAACGTCCTGACTTTC.

The V call is TRBV4-3, the J call TRBJ2-1; D not resolved. V dropped 4 bases and J dropped 8 bases, with 12 bases sitting between them. Germline loops: CDR1 LGHNA, CDR2 YSLEER. The CDR3 totals 13 residues. This CDR3 is CASSPTSLDEQFF. CDR3 bases: TGCGCCAGCAGCCCTACCAGTTTGGATGAGCAGTTCTTC.

CDR3 coding DNA: TGTGCCAGCAGCCCCCGAGGACTAGCGGGAGGGCCTCGGAATGAGCAGTTCTTC. Protein sequence: CASSPRGLAGGPRNEQFF. This chain uses TRBV7-9 with TRBJ2-1, with 15 bases identical to TRBD2. Germline CDR1 reads SEHNR; CDR2 reads FQNEAQ (reference sequence). The V and J ends lost 5 bases and 7 bases, in that order; junction bases with no gene match: 12. There are 18 residues in the CDR3.

This clonotype was counted many times. V gene TRBV20-1 combines with J gene TRBJ2-3; TRBD2 might be the D (7 bases). The germline V and J ends were trimmed by 5 bases and 4 bases, with 22 bases remaining between them. The length of the CDR3 is 16 residues. Germline V CDR1 and CDR2: DFQATT, SNEGSKA (reference sequence). CDR3: CSARWGAGDPPDTQYF. The CDR3 bases are TGCAGTGCTCGCTGGGGGGCGGGAGACCCCCCAGATACGCAGTATTTT.

This chain uses TRBV30 with TRBJ2-7, with a weak D call TRBD2 (6 bases). This CDR3 contains 13 residues. V gave up 1 base and J gave up 3 bases, with 10 bases separating them. Germline V CDR1 and CDR2: GTSNPN, SVGIG (reference sequence). The CDR3 region is CAWSGRENYEQYF. The CDR3 nucleotides read TGTGCCTGGAGTGGTCGGGAGAACTACGAGCAGTACTTC.

This clonotype was picked up a small number of times. V usage is TRBV29-1 and J usage is TRBJ2-3; the D gene is possibly TRBD2 (5 bases). V lost 2 bases, J lost 6 bases, and 18 bases lay in between. Germline CDR1 and CDR2: SQVTM and ANQGSEA. The CDR3 is made up of 15 amino acids. The CDR3 protein is CSVEPWRERGDTQYF. Written as DNA, the CDR3 is TGCAGCGTTGAACCGTGGAGAGAACGAGGGGATACGCAGTATTTT.

V gene TRBV20-1 combines with J gene TRBJ2-3; D unresolved. Germline V gives CDR1 DFQATT, CDR2 SNEGSKA (reference sequence). V lost 0 bases and J lost 0, with 13 bases in between. The CDR3 sequence is 16 residues long. The CDR3 DNA reads TGCAGTGCTAGAGATCTCAACCGTGCTAGCACAGATACGCAGTATTTT. This codes for CSARDLNRASTDTQYF.

This clonotype was observed a handful of times. The rearrangement uses TRBV11-2 and TRBJ1-4; D call uncertain. The CDR3 has 13 residues. Germline V CDR1 and CDR2: SGHAT, FQNNGV. Trimming stripped 2 bases from V and 8 bases from J, with 9 bases between. The CDR3 DNA follows: TGTGCCAGCAGCTTAAGTTTGGAGGAAAAACTGTTTTTT. It specifies CASSLSLEEKLFF.

The DNA of the CDR3 is TGTGCCAGCAGCCCCCGGGGGGGGTCCAACACTGAAGCTTTCTTT. It codes for CASSPRGGSNTEAFF. The V gene is TRBV11-2, the J gene TRBJ1-1; the D gene is possibly TRBD1 (5 bases). This CDR3 comprises 15 residues. V was clipped by 5 bases and J by 2 bases, with 15 bases between them. Germline lookup yields CDR1 SGHAT and CDR2 FQNNGV. The full variable domain, with the rest looked up from reference TRBV11-2 and TRBJ1-1, is EAGVAQSPRYKIIEKRQSVAFWCNPISGHATLYWYQQILGQGPKLLIQFQNNGVVDDSQLPKDRFSAERLKGVDSTLKIQPAKLEDSAVYLCASSPRGGSNTEAFFGQGTRLTVV.